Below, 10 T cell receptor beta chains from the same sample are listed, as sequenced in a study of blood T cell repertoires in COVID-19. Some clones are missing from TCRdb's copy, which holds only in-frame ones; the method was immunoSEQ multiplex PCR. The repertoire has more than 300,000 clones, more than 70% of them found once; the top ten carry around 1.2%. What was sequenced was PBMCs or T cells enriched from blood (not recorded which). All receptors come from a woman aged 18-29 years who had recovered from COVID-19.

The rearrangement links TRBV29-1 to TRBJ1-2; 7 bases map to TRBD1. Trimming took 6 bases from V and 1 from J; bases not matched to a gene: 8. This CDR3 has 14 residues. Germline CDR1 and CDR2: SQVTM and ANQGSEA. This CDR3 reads CSVTDRELNYGYTF. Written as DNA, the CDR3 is TGCAGCGTCACCGACAGGGAACTTAACTATGGCTACACCTTC.

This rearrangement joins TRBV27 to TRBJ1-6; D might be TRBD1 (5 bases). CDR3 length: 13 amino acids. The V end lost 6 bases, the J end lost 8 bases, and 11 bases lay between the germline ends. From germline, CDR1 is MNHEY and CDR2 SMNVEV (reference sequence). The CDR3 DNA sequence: TGTGCCAGCAGCTGGGGGAGGGATTCACCCCTCCACTTT. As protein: CASSWGRDSPLHF.

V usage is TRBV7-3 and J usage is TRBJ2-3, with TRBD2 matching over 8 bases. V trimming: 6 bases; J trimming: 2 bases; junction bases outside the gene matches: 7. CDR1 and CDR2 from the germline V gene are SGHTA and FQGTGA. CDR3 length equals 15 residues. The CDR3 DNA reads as TGTGCCAGCAGTCATAGCGGGGAGGCCACAGATACGCAGTATTTT. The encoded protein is CASSHSGEATDTQYF.

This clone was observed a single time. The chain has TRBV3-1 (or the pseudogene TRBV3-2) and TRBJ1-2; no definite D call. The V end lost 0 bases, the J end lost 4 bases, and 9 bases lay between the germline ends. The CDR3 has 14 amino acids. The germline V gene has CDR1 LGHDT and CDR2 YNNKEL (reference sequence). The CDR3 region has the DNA TGTGCCAGCAGCCAAGAAGGCGGTGCCTATGGCTACACCTTC. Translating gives CASSQEGGAYGYTF.

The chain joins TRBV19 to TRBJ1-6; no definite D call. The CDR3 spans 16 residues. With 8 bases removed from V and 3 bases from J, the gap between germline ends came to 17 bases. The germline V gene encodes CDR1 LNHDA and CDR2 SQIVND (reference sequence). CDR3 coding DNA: TGTGCCAGTCGAACGGGAGTGAACTACTATAATTCACCCCTCCACTTT. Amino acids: CASRTGVNYYNSPLHF.

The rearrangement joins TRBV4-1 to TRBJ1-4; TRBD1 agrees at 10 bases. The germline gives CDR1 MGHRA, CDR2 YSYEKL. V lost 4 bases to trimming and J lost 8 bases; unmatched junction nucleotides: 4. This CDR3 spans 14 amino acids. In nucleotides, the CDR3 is TGCGCCAGCAGCCCGGGACAGGGGCTCGAAAAACTGTTTTTT. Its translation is CASSPGQGLEKLFF.

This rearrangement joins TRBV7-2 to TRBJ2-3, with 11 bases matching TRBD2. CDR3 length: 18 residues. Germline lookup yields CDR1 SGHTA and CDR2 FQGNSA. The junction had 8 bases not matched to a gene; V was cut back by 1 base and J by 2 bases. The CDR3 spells CASSLEVAGGRDTDTQYF. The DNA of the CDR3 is TGTGCCAGCAGCTTAGAGGTAGCGGGGGGGCGAGACACAGATACGCAGTATTTT.

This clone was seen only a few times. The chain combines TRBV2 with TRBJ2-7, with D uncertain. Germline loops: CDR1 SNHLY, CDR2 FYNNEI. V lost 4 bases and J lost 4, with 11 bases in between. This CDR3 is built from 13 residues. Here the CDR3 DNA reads TGTGCCAGCAGTGTGAGTTCTCGTTACGAGCAGTACTTC. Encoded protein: CASSVSSRYEQYF.

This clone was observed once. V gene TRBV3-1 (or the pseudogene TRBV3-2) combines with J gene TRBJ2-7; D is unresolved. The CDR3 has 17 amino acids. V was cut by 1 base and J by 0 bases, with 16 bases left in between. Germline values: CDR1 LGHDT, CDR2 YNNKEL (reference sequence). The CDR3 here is CASSQVRQRYISYEQYF. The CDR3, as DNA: TGTGCCAGCAGCCAAGTGCGCCAGCGATATATCTCCTACGAGCAGTACTTC.

CDR3 amino acids: CASSPDRGRGGYTF. CDR3 coding DNA: TGTGCCAGCAGCCCGGACAGGGGGCGCGGTGGCTACACCTTC. J is TRBJ1-2 and V is TRBV7-2, with 11 nucleotides matching TRBD1. Germline loops: CDR1 SGHTA, CDR2 FQGNSA. CDR3 length: 14 residues. The J segment lost 7 bases and the V segment lost 5 bases, leaving 6 bases of the junction unmatched. The whole variable domain, remainder taken from reference TRBV7-2 and TRBJ1-2, is GAGVSQSPSNKVTEKGKDVELRCDPISGHTALYWYRQSLGQGLEFLIYFQGNSAPDKSGLPSDRFSAERTGGSVSTLTIQRTQQEDSAVYLCASSPDRGRGGYTFGSGTRLTVV.